Listed below are T cell receptor beta chains from one sample, sequenced in a study of beta chain features in type 1 diabetes. Some clones are missing from TCRdb's copy, which holds only in-frame ones; the method was immunoSEQ multiplex PCR. The repertoire has more than 150,000 clones, approximately 9.1% of them found once; the top ten carry about 2.1%. The sequenced material came from central memory CD4+ T cells from blood. The receptor source for this set is a young woman in good health. Each CDR3 is given with its conserved first and last residue. D genes are given only for firm matches. The size of a clone is reported for some rows only, either as once, few or many, or as a class for expanded clones.

d_call: -
clone_size: -
v_call: TRBV4-1
j_call: TRBJ1-1
cdr3_aa: CASSQPPRLTEAFF
cdr3_nt: TGCGCCAGCAGCCAACCCCCCAGGCTAACTGAAGCTTTCTTT

d_call: TRBD1
clone_size: few
v_call: TRBV29-1
j_call: TRBJ2-7
cdr3_aa: CSVEDREYEQYF
cdr3_nt: TGCAGCGTTGAGGACAGGGAATACGAGCAGTACTTC

d_call: TRBD1
clone_size: few
v_call: TRBV2
j_call: TRBJ2-1
cdr3_aa: CASTEWGQGANEQFF
cdr3_nt: TGTGCCAGCACCGAGTGGGGACAGGGGGCCAATGAGCAGTTCTTC

d_call: -
clone_size: few
v_call: TRBV4-1
j_call: TRBJ1-1
cdr3_aa: CATWGGRDTEAFF
cdr3_nt: TGCGCCACCTGGGGGGGGAGAGACACTGAAGCTTTCTTT

d_call: -
clone_size: few
v_call: TRBV12-5
j_call: TRBJ2-7
cdr3_aa: CASGEFYEQYF
cdr3_nt: TGTGCTAGTGGGGAGTTCTACGAGCAGTACTTC

d_call: TRBD2
clone_size: few
v_call: TRBV10-3
j_call: TRBJ2-3
cdr3_aa: CAIRRLAGEGDTQYF
cdr3_nt: TGTGCCATCAGGAGACTAGCGGGAGAAGGAGATACGCAGTATTTT

d_call: -
clone_size: -
v_call: TRBV19
j_call: TRBJ1-1
cdr3_aa: CASSGSMNTEAFF
cdr3_nt: TGTGCCAGTAGTGGTAGCATGAACACTGAAGCTTTCTTT

d_call: -
clone_size: many
v_call: TRBV7-9
j_call: TRBJ2-6
cdr3_aa: CASSLVPITGKRGANVLTF
cdr3_nt: TGTGCCAGCAGCTTAGTCCCAATCACAGGGAAACGTGGGGCCAACGTCCTGACTTTC

d_call: -
clone_size: -
v_call: TRBV11-2
j_call: TRBJ2-5
cdr3_aa: CASSLAGVETQYF
cdr3_nt: TGTGCCAGCAGCTTAGCGGGAGTAGAGACCCAGTACTTC

d_call: TRBD2
clone_size: -
v_call: TRBV7-6
j_call: TRBJ2-3
cdr3_aa: CASRRTSGGPDTQYF
cdr3_nt: TGTGCCAGCAGGCGGACTAGCGGGGGCCCAGATACGCAGTATTTT

d_call: TRBD2
clone_size: few
v_call: TRBV29-1
j_call: TRBJ2-2
cdr3_aa: CSVDGGSSNTGELFF
cdr3_nt: TGCAGCGTTGATGGCGGGAGTTCGAACACCGGGGAGCTGTTTTTT

d_call: TRBD1
clone_size: few
v_call: TRBV30
j_call: TRBJ1-4
cdr3_aa: CAWSEGQPNEKLFF
cdr3_nt: TGTGCCTGGAGTGAGGGACAGCCCAATGAAAAACTGTTTTTT

d_call: TRBD1
clone_size: few
v_call: TRBV15
j_call: TRBJ2-5
cdr3_aa: CATSRVLQGEETQYF
cdr3_nt: TGTGCCACCAGCAGAGTGCTGCAGGGGGAAGAGACCCAGTACTTC

d_call: TRBD2
clone_size: few
v_call: TRBV5-4
j_call: TRBJ2-5
cdr3_aa: CASSWAGGPFQETQYF
cdr3_nt: TGTGCCAGCAGCTGGGCGGGAGGGCCTTTCCAAGAGACCCAGTACTTC

d_call: -
clone_size: -
v_call: TRBV5-6
j_call: TRBJ1-2
cdr3_aa: CASSLRGAYGYTF
cdr3_nt: TGTGCCAGCAGCCTAAGAGGTGCCTATGGCTACACCTTC

d_call: -
clone_size: few
v_call: TRBV5-4
j_call: TRBJ2-4
cdr3_aa: CASSLELGGKNIQYF
cdr3_nt: TGTGCCAGCAGCTTAGAGCTAGGAGGGAAAAACATTCAGTACTTC

d_call: TRBD1
clone_size: few
v_call: TRBV7-2
j_call: TRBJ2-5
cdr3_aa: CASSSRQGQETQYF
cdr3_nt: TGTGCCAGCAGTTCCCGACAGGGCCAAGAGACCCAGTACTTC

d_call: -
clone_size: few
v_call: TRBV30
j_call: TRBJ1-2
cdr3_aa: CAWRWGGGYTF
cdr3_nt: TGTGCCTGGAGGTGGGGGGGTGGCTACACCTTC

d_call: -
clone_size: -
v_call: TRBV29-1
j_call: TRBJ2-5
cdr3_aa: CSVEVQGGETQYF
cdr3_nt: TGCAGCGTTGAGGTACAGGGCGGGGAGACCCAGTACTTC

d_call: TRBD2
clone_size: -
v_call: TRBV4-1
j_call: TRBJ2-1
cdr3_aa: CASSLSSGLMDEQFF
cdr3_nt: TGCGCCAGCAGCCTCTCTAGCGGTTTAATGGATGAGCAGTTCTTC